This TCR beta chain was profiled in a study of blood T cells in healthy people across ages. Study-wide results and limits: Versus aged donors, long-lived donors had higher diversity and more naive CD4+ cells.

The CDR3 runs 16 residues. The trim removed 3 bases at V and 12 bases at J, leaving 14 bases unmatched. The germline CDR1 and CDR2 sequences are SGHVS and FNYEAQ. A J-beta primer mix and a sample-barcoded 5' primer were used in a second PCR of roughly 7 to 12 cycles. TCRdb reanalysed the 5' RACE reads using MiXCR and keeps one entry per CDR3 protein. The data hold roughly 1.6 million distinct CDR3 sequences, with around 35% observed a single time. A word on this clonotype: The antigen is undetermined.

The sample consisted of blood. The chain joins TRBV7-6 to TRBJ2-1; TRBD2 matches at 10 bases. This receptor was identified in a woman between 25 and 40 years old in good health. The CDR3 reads CASSFGMASGSDGQFF. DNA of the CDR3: TGTGCCAGCAGCTTCGGCATGGCTAGCGGGAGTGATGGGCAGTTCTTC. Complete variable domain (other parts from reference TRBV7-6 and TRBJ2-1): GAGVSQSPRYKVTKRGQDVALRCDPISGHVSLYWYRQALGQGPEFLTYFNYEAQQDKSGLPNDRFSAERPEGSISTLTIQRTEQRDSAMYRCASSFGMASGSDGQFFGPGTRLTVL.